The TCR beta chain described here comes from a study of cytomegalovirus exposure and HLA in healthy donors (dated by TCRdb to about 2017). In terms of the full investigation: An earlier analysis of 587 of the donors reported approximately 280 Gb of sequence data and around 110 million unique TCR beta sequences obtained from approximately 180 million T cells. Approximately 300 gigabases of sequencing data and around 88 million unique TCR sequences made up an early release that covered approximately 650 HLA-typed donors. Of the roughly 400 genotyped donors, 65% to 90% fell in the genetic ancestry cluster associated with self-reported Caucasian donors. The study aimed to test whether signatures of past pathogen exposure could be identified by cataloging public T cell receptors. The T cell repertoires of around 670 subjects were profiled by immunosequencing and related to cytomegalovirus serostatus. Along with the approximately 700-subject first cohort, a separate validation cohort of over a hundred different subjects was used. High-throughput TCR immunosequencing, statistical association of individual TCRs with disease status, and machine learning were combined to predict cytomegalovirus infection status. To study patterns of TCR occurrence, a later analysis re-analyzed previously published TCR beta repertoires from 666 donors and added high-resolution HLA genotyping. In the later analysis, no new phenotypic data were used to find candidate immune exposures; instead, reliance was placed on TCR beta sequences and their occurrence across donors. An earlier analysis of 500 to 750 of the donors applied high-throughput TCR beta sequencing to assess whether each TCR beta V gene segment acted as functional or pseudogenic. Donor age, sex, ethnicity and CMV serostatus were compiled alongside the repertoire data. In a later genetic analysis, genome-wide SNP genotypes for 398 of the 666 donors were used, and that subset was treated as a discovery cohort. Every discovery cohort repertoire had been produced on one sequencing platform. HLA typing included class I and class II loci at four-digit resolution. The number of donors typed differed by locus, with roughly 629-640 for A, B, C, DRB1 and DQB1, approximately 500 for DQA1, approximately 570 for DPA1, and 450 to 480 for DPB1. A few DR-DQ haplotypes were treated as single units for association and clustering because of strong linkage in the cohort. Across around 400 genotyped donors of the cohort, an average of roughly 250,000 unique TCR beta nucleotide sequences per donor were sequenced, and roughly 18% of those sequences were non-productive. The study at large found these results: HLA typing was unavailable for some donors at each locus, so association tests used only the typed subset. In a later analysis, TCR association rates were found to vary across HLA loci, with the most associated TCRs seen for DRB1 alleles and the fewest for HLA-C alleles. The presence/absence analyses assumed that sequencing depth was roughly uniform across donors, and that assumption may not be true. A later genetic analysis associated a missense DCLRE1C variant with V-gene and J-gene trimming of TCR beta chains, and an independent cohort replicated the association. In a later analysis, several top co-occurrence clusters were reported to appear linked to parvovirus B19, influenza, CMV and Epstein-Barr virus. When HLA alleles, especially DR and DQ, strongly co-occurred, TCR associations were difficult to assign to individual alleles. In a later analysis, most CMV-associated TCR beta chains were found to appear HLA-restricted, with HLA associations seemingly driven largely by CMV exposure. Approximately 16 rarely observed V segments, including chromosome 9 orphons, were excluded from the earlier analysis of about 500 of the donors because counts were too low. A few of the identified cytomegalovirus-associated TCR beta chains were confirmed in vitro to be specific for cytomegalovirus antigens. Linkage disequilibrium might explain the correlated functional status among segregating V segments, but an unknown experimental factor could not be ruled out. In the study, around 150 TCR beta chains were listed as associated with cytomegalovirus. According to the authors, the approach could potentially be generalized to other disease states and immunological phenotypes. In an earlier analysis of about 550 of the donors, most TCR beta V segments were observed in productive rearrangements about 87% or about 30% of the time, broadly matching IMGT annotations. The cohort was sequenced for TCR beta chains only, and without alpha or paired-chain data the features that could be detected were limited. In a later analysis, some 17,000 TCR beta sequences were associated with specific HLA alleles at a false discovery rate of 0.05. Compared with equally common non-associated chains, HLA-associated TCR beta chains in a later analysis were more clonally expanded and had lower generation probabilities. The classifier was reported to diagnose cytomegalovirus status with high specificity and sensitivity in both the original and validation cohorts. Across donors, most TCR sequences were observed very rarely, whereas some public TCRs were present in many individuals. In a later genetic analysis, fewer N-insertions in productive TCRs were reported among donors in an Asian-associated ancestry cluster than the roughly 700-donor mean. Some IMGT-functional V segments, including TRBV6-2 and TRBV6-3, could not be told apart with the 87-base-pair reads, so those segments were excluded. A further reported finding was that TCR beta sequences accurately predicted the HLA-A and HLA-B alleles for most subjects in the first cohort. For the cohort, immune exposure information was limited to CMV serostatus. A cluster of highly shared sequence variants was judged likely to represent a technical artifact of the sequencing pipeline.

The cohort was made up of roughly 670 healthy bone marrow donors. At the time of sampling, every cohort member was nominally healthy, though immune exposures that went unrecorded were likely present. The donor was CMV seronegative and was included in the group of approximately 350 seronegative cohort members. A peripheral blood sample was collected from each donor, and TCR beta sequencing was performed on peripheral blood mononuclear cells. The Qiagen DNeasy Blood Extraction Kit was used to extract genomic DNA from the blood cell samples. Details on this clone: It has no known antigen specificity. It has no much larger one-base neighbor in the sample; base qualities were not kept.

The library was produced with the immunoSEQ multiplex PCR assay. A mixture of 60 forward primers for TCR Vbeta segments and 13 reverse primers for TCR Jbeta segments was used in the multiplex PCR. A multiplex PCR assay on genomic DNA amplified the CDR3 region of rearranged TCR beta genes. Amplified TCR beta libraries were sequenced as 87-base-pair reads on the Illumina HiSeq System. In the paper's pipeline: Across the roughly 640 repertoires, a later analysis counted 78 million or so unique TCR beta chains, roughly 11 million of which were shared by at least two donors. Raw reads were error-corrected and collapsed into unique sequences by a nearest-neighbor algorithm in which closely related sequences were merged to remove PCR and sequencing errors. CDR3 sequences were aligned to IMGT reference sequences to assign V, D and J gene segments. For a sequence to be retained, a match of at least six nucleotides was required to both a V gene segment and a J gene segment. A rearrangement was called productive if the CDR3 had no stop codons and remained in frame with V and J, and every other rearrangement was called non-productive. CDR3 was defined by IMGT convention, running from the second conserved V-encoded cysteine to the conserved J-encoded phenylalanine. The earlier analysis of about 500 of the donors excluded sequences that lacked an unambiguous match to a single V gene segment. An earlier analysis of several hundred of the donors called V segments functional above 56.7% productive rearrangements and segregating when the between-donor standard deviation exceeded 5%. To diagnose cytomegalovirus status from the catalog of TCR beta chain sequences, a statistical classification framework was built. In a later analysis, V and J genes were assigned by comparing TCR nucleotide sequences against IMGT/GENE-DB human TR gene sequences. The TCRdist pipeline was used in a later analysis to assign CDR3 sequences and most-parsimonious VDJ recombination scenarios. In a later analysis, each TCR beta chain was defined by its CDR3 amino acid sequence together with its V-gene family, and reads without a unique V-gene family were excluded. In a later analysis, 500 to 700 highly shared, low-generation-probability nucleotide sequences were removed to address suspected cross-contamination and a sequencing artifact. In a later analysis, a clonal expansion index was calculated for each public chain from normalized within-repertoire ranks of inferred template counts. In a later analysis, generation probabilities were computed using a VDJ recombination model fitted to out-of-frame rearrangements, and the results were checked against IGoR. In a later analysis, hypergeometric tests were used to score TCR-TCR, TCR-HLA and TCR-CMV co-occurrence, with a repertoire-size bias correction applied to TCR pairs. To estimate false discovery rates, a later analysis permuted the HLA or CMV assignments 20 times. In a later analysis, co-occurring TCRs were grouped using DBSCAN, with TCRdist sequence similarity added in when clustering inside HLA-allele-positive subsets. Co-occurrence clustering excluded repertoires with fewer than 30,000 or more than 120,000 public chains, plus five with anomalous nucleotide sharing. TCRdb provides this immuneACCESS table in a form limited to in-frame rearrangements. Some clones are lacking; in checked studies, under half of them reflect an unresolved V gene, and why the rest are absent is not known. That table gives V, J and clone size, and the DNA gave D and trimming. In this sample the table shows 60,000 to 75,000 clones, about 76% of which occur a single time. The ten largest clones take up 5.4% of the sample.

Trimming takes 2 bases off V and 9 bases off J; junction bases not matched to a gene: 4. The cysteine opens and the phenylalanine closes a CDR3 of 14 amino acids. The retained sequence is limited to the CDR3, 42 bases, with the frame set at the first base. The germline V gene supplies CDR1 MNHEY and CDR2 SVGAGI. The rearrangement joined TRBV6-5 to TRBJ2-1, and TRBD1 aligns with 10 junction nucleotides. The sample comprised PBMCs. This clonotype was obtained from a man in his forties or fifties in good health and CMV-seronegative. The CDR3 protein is CASSYGTGEGEQFF. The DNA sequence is TGTGCCAGCAGTTACGGGACAGGGGAGGGTGAGCAGTTCTTC.